These 21 T cell receptor beta chains were all obtained from the same sample, sequenced in a study of OX40 agonist ivuxolimab in advanced cancers. Generated by immunoSEQ multiplex PCR, the TCRdb table keeps only in-frame clones and is missing some. The sample lists about 86,000 clones, about 90% occurring once. The sample in question was CD4+ or CD8+ T cells sorted from blood, obtained in a trial of the OX40 agonist ivuxolimab. These TCRs come from an adult with an advanced solid tumor such as melanoma, head and neck, liver or kidney cancer.

The CDR3 here is CASSLSSNGPEAFF. The CDR3 region has the DNA TGTGCCAGCAGCTTGTCTTCTAACGGTCCTGAAGCTTTCTTT. The chain employs TRBV5-5 and TRBJ1-1; D unclear. The CDR3 is 14 residues long. Trimming left V 1 base short and J 6 bases short, with 13 bases between. Germline V CDR1 and CDR2: SGHKS, YYEKEE (reference sequence).

This chain uses TRBV25-1 with TRBJ2-6; D unclear. Germline-derived CDR1 and CDR2 are MGHDK and SYGVNS. The V end lost 5 bases, the J end lost 0 bases, and 11 bases lay between the germline ends. The CDR3 loop spans 16 amino acids. The CDR3, as DNA: TGTGCCAGCAGTCATTCGACCGACTCTGGGGCCAACGTCCTGACTTTC. This codes for CASSHSTDSGANVLTF.

This clone was detected once. The chain combines TRBV18 with TRBJ1-3; no firm D call. The V end was cut by 3 bases, the J end by 0 bases, with 12 bases between. The CDR3 contains 16 residues. Germline loops: CDR1 KGHSH, CDR2 LQKENI. The CDR3 protein is CASSPPMTISGNTIYF. CDR3 coding DNA: TGTGCCAGCTCACCTCCCATGACGATCTCTGGAAACACCATATATTTT.

The V call is TRBV23-1, the J call TRBJ2-7; no definite D call. TRBV23-1 is an ORF, and what it does is uncertain. V lost 6 bases and J lost 0, with 18 bases in between. The CDR3 consists of 16 residues. The CDR3 DNA is TGCGCCAGCAGCTCCAATCGAGCCCAGGCCTCCTACGAGCAGTACTTC. Translated: CASSSNRAQASYEQYF.

The rearrangement joins TRBV12-5 to TRBJ2-5, with 10 bases aligning to TRBD2. The germline V gene has CDR1 LGHNT and CDR2 FRNRAP. After removal of 5 bases from V and 5 bases from J, the junction contained 17 bases not matched to a gene. This CDR3 has 18 residues. This CDR3 reads CASGQRQGLAGEGETQYF. The CDR3 nucleotides read TGTGCTAGTGGTCAACGACAGGGTCTAGCGGGAGAGGGGGAGACCCAGTACTTC.

The gene calls are TRBV10-3 and TRBJ1-2; TRBD1 matches 12 bases. J lost 9 bases, V lost 4 bases, and 9 bases had no gene match. This CDR3 has 15 amino acids. The germline V gene encodes CDR1 ENHRY and CDR2 SYGVKD. The CDR3 here is CAISGPGQGAGSYTF. Here the CDR3 DNA reads TGTGCCATCAGTGGTCCGGGACAGGGGGCAGGGAGCTACACCTTC.

V and J are TRBV5-1 and TRBJ1-5; no clear D gene. Trimming shortened V by 0 bases and J by 4 bases, and 8 bases separated the two germline ends. CDR3 length: 14 amino acids. Germline CDR1 and CDR2: SGHRS and YFSETQ. The CDR3 region has the DNA TGCGCCAGCAGCTTGGACGGCGGAAATCAGCCCCAGCATTTT. It specifies CASSLDGGNQPQHF.

The rearrangement uses TRBV27 and TRBJ2-7; the D gene is possibly TRBD2 (6 bases). V was clipped by 5 bases and J by 0 bases, with 8 bases between them. The CDR3 runs 13 residues. Germline V gene sequence: CDR1 MNHEY, CDR2 SMNVEV (reference sequence). The DNA of the CDR3 is TGTGCCAGCAGTCCTAGCGACTCCTACGAGCAGTACTTC. Residues: CASSPSDSYEQYF.

The chain joins TRBV28 to TRBJ1-2; 8 bases fit TRBD1. Germline CDR1 and CDR2: MDHEN and SYDVKM. The trim removed 2 bases at V and 7 bases at J, leaving 3 bases unmatched. This CDR3 is built from 13 residues. This CDR3 reads CASSLVQGAGYTF. In DNA, the CDR3 is TGTGCCAGCAGTTTAGTTCAGGGGGCTGGCTACACCTTC.

The rearrangement links TRBV11-3 to TRBJ1-4, with TRBD1 matching over 11 bases. V lost 4 bases, J lost 5 bases, and 9 bases stayed unmatched. The CDR3 extends over 17 amino acids. The germline CDR1 and CDR2 sequences are SGHNT and YENEEA. The CDR3 loop is CASSSRTGGLENEKLFF. CDR3 coding DNA: TGTGCCAGCAGCTCCCGGACAGGGGGCCTCGAAAATGAAAAACTGTTTTTT.

The V and J genes are TRBV30 and TRBJ2-1; D unclear. Trimming left V 3 bases short and J 9 bases short, with 15 bases between. This CDR3 spans 13 amino acids. CDR1 and CDR2 from the germline V gene are GTSNPN and SVGIG (reference sequence). This CDR3 reads CAWSATLRSEQFF. The DNA of the CDR3 is TGTGCCTGGAGCGCAACCCTTCGAAGTGAGCAGTTCTTC.

The genes are TRBV5-6 and TRBJ2-3; 11 bases line up with TRBD2. CDR1 and CDR2 (germline): SGHDT, YYEEEE. Germline trimming cut 0 bases from V and 4 bases from J; bases unmatched to any gene: 1. This CDR3 comprises 15 residues. CDR3 nucleotide sequence: TGTGCCAGCAGCTTGGTAGCGGGAGGGCCAGATACGCAGTATTTT. Its protein is CASSLVAGGPDTQYF.

V and J are TRBV14 and TRBJ2-3; no clear D gene. Germline-derived CDR1 and CDR2 are SGHDN and FVKESK. This CDR3 spans 11 amino acids. Trimming cost V 4 bases and J 8 bases, with 7 bases left between them. In DNA form, the CDR3 reads TGTGCCAGCAGCCCCGGCGGTACGCAGTATTTT. Residues: CASSPGGTQYF. The variable domain in full, completed from reference TRBV14 and TRBJ2-3, reads EAGVTQFPSHSVIEKGQTVTLRCDPISGHDNLYWYRRVMGKEIKFLLHFVKESKQDESGMPNNRFLAERTGGTYSTLKVQPAELEDSGVYFCASSPGGTQYFGPGTRLTVL.

The chain links TRBV11-2 to TRBJ2-1; 9 bases map to TRBD2. This CDR3 comprises 15 residues. The J segment lost 6 bases and the V segment lost 2 bases, leaving 5 bases of the junction unmatched. From germline, CDR1 is SGHAT and CDR2 FQNNGV. Written as DNA, the CDR3 is TGTGCCAGCAGCTTAAAGCTAGCGGGACCCAATGAGCAGTTCTTC. It is translated as CASSLKLAGPNEQFF.

In this sample, this clone turned up once. The CDR3 DNA is TGTGCCAGCAGCTCGTGGCCCCCCCAGCGGGAGTTAGAGACCCAGTACTTC. Protein: CASSSWPPQRELETQYF. The chain carries TRBV5-8 and TRBJ2-5; 8 bases fit TRBD2. The CDR3 covers 17 residues. V was clipped by 3 bases and J by 4 bases; unmatched bases: 14. CDR1 and CDR2 from the germline V gene are SGHTS and YDEGEE.

This rearrangement joins TRBV2 to TRBJ1-4, with D unresolved. With 9 bases removed from V and 3 bases from J, the gap between germline ends came to 8 bases. Germline V gene data show CDR1 as SNHLY and CDR2 as FYNNEI. This CDR3 contains 12 residues. This CDR3 is CASRWANEKLFF. CDR3 coding DNA: TGTGCCAGTAGGTGGGCTAATGAAAAACTGTTTTTT.

The chain recombines TRBV19 with TRBJ1-4, with D unresolved. CDR1 and CDR2 from the germline V gene are LNHDA and SQIVND (reference sequence). V was clipped by 3 bases and J by 6 bases, with 11 bases between them. This CDR3 spans 14 amino acids. The CDR3 bases are TGTGCCAGTAGTATCGGGCTAACGGATGAAAAACTGTTTTTT. It yields the protein CASSIGLTDEKLFF.

This clone has just a few counts. This chain links TRBV13 with TRBJ2-7; D is tentatively TRBD1 or TRBD2 (5 bases each). The CDR3 is 13 residues long. Germline V gene lookup returns CDR1 PRHDT and CDR2 FYEKMQ (reference sequence). The germline V and J ends were trimmed by 5 bases and 6 bases, with 14 bases remaining between them. The CDR3 DNA reads TGTGCCAGCAGCCGCGACTCCGGGGCCGAGCAGTACTTC. Encoded protein: CASSRDSGAEQYF.

This chain links TRBV5-1 with TRBJ2-7, with 8 bases aligning to TRBD2. The CDR3 runs to 15 residues. J lost 4 bases, V lost 4 bases, and 10 bases had no gene match. CDR1 and CDR2 from the germline V gene are SGHRS and YFSETQ. This CDR3 reads CASSPWTSSAYEQYF. In nucleotides, the CDR3 is TGCGCCAGCAGCCCATGGACTAGCTCGGCGTACGAGCAGTACTTC. The full variable domain, in which reference TRBV5-1 and TRBJ2-7 provide the parts outside the CDR3, is KAGVTQTPRYLIKTRGQQVTLSCSPISGHRSVSWYQQTPGQGLQFLFEYFSETQRNKGNFPGRFSGRQFSNSRSEMNVSTLELGDSALYLCASSPWTSSAYEQYFGPGTRLTVT.

V gene TRBV7-8 combines with J gene TRBJ1-2; the match to TRBD1 covers 7 bases. This CDR3 spans 19 amino acids. The J segment lost 4 bases and the V segment lost 4 bases, leaving 21 bases of the junction unmatched. Germline V gives CDR1 SGHVS, CDR2 FQNEAQ. The CDR3 nucleotides are TGTGCCAGCAGCTCCCCAATCGGGACAGAAGACGAATCTGGCTATGGCTACACCTTC. Translated: CASSSPIGTEDESGYGYTF.

The chain combines TRBV6-1 with TRBJ2-4, with a tentative D call TRBD1 (6 bases). CDR3 length: 13 residues. V lost 7 bases and J 8 bases, leaving 15 bases between the germline ends. Germline V gene lookup returns CDR1 MNHNS and CDR2 SASEGT. In DNA form, the CDR3 reads TGTGCCAGCATGGAAGGGGGATTAGACATTCAGTACTTC. Protein product: CASMEGGLDIQYF.